The source of this TCR beta chain is a study of blood T cell repertoires in COVID-19. The protocol was immunoSEQ multiplex PCR, while the TCRdb copy is restricted to in-frame clones and leaves out a portion. The sample holds roughly 100,000 clones; about three quarters are singletons and the top ten take 6.2%. The ends were cut back, 5 bases at V and 6 bases at J, with 17 bases in the middle. The CDR3 contains 15 residues. The germline V gene encodes CDR1 SEHNR and CDR2 FQNEAQ (reference sequence). This clonotype was obtained from a man older than 75 with COVID-19, enrolled during active disease. Sequences were obtained from peripheral blood. The chain uses TRBV7-9 and TRBJ1-5, with D maybe TRBD1 (5 bases). CDR3 nucleotide sequence: TGTGCCAGCAGCCAGATCGGACACGTGGGTCAGCCCCAGCATTTT. This encodes CASSQIGHVGQPQHF.